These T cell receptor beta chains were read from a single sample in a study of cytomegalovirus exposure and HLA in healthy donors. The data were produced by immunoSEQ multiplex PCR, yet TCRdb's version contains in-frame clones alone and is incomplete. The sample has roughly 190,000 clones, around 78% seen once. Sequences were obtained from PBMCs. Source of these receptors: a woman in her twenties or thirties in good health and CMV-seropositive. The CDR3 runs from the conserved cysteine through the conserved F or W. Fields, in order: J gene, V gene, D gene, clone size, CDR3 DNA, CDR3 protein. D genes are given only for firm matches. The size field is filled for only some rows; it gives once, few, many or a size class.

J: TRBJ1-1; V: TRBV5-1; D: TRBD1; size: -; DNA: TGCGCCAGCAGCTTCGGACAGGGGGCGCGGAACACTGAAGCTTTCTTT; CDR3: CASSFGQGARNTEAFF
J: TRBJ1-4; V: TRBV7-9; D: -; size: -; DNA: TGTGCCAGCAGCTTGTGGGGCCCCGGGGAAAAACTGTTTTTT; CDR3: CASSLWGPGEKLFF
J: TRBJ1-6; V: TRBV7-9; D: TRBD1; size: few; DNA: TGTGCCAGCAGCTTAGGACAGGGGTTTGATAATTCACCCCTCCACTTT; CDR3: CASSLGQGFDNSPLHF
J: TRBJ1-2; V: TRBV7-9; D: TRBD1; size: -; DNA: TGTGCCAGCAGCGTAGCACTGACCCGGACAGGTGATGGCTACACCTTC; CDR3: CASSVALTRTGDGYTF
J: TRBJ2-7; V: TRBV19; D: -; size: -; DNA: TGTGCCAGTACCCCACAGGGAACCTACGAGCAGTACTTC; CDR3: CASTPQGTYEQYF
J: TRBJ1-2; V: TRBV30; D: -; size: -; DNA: TGTGCCTGGAGTTTAACAGGGTACTCTGGCTACACCTTC; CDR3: CAWSLTGYSGYTF
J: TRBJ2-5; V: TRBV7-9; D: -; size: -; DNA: TGTGCCAGCAGCCCAGGACTTAACACGGGGGAGACCCAGTACTTC; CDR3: CASSPGLNTGETQYF
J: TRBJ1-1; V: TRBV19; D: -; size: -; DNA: TGTGCCAGTAGCAGGAACAGGGATAGGATTTACACTGAAGCTTTCTTT; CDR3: CASSRNRDRIYTEAFF
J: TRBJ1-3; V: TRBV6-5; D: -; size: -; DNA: TGTGCCAGCAGTTACTCCCGGGAAAACACCATATATTTT; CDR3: CASSYSRENTIYF
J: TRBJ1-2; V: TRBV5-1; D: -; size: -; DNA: TGCGCCAGCAGCCTCGACAGCAATGGACCCTATGGCTACACCTTC; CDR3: CASSLDSNGPYGYTF
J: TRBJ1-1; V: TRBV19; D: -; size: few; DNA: TGTGCCAGTAGTATCTCCCCAGGCAGGGCATCCGAAGCTTTCTTT; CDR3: CASSISPGRASEAFF
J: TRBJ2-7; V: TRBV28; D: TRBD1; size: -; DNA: TGTGCCAGCAGAGGGGGACAGGGGATCTACGAGCAGTACTTC; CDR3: CASRGGQGIYEQYF
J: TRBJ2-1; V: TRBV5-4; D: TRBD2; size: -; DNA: TGTGCCAGCCGGTCTAGCGGGTCCTACAATGAGCAGTTCTTC; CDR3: CASRSSGSYNEQFF
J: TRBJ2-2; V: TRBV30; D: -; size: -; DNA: TGTGCCTGGATCGGTATAGGCAGGGTGAACACCGGGGAGCTGTTTTTT; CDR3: CAWIGIGRVNTGELFF
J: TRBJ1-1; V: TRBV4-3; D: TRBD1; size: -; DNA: TGCGCCAGCAGCCAAGAGGCCAGGGGGAGGAACACTGAAGCTTTCTTT; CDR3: CASSQEARGRNTEAFF
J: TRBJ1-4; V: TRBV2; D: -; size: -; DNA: TGTGCCAGCAGCGGGACACGTGAAAAACTGTTTTTT; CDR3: CASSGTREKLFF
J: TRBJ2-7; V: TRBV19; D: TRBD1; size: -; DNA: TGTGCCAGTAGTATCCGACAGGGGACGGACGAGCAGTACTTC; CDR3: CASSIRQGTDEQYF
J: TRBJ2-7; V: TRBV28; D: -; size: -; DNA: TGTGCCAGCGCCCCGACAGGCAGGGGTTTTAAGACCTACGAGCAGTACTTC; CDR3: CASAPTGRGFKTYEQYF
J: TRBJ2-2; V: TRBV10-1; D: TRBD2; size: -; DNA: TGCGCCAGCAGTGAGTCTAGCGGGGGGAACACCGGGGAGCTGTTTTTT; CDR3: CASSESSGGNTGELFF
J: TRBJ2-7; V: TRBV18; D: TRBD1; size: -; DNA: TGTGCCAGCTCACCTATGGGACAGGGGGCCTACGAGCAGTACTTC; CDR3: CASSPMGQGAYEQYF
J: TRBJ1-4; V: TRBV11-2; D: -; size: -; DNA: TGTGCCAGCAGCCAGGGTGCAGGCAAACTGTTTTTT; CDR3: CASSQGAGKLFF
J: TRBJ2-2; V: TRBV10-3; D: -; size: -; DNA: TGTGCCATCAGTTCTGACAGCACCGGGGAGCTGTTTTTT; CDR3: CAISSDSTGELFF
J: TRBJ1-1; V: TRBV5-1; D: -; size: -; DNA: TGCGCCAGCAGCTTGGATGGAGCGAACACTGAAGCTTTCTTT; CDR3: CASSLDGANTEAFF
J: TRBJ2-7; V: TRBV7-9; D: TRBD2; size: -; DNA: TGTGCCAGCAGCGTCACCGGACTAGCGGCCTCCTACGAGCAGTACTTC; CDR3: CASSVTGLAASYEQYF
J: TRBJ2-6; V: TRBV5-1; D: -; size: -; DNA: TGCGCCAGCAGTTTAGGGGAAAGCTCTGGGGCCAACGTCCTGACTTTC; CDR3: CASSLGESSGANVLTF
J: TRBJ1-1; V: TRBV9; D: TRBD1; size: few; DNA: TGTGCCAGCAGCGTAGGGGGACAGGGAATCGCTGAAGCTTTCTTT; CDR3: CASSVGGQGIAEAFF
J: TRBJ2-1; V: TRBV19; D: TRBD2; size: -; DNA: TGTGCCAGTAGACGTCAGCGGGAGATGGACAATGAGCAGTTCTTC; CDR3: CASRRQREMDNEQFF
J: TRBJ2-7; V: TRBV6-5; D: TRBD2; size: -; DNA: TGTGCCAGCAGTTACCGTGCGGGGGGCGGGTTTCTCTACTTC; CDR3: CASSYRAGGGFLYF
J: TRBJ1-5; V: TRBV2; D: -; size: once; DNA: TGTGCCAGCAGCGCCGACAGGTTCAATCAGCCCCAGCATTTT; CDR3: CASSADRFNQPQHF
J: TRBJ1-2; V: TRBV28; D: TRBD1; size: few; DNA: TGTGCCAGCAGTTTTTCAGGACAGGGTCCAGAGACCTATGGCTACACCTTC; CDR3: CASSFSGQGPETYGYTF
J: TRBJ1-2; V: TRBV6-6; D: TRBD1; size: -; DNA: TGTGCCAGCAGTCGGACAGGGGATCTGAAGGGCTACACCTTC; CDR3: CASSRTGDLKGYTF
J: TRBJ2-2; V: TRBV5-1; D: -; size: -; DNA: TGCGCCAGCAGCGTCACGACTCGGATTGACACCGGGGAGCTGTTTTTT; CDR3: CASSVTTRIDTGELFF
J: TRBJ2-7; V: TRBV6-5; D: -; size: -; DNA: TGTGCCAGCAGTTACTCGAGCACCGCCGAGCAGTACTTC; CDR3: CASSYSSTAEQYF
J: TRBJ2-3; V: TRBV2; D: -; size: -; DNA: TGTGCCAGTGAGGCGCGGGATACGCAGTATTTT; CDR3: CASEARDTQYF
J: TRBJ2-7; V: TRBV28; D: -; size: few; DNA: TGTGCCAGCAGTAGCACGCCTAGCAGAACCTACGAGCAGTACTTC; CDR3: CASSSTPSRTYEQYF
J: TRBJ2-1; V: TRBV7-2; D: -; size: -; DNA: TGTGCCAGCAGCTTACTCCATCCCCCCATGAGGGGGTACAATGAGCAGTTCTTC; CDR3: CASSLLHPPMRGYNEQFF
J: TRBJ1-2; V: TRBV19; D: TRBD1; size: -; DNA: TGTGCCAGTAGTATGGACCACGGGACAGAAGGGTCATATGGCTACACCTTC; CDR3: CASSMDHGTEGSYGYTF
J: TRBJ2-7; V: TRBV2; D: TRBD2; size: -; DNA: TGTGCCAGCAATCCGACTAGCGCCGTAGGCGAGCAGTACTTC; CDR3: CASNPTSAVGEQYF
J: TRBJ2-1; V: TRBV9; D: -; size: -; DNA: TGTGCCAGCAGCGTAGTTGGGCAGGGGCCCTACAATGAGCAGTTCTTC; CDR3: CASSVVGQGPYNEQFF
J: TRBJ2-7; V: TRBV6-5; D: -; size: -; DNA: TGTGCCAGCAGCCGCCTTACAGGGCAGGGCGAGCAGTACTTC; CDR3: CASSRLTGQGEQYF
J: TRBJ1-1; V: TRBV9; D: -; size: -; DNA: TGTGCCAGCAGCGTCAGTTTTGCAGGGAACACTGAAGCTTTCTTT; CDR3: CASSVSFAGNTEAFF
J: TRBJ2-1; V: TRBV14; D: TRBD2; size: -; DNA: TGTGCCAGCAGTCCAAGGGTTGTTAGCGGGGGGAATGAGCAGTTCTTC; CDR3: CASSPRVVSGGNEQFF
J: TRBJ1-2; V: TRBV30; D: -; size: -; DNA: TGTGCCTGGAGTGCCAGATCCTATGGCTACACCTTC; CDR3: CAWSARSYGYTF
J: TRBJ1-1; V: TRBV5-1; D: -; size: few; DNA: TGCGCCAGCAGCTTGGTGACAGGCAACACTGAAGCTTTCTTT; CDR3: CASSLVTGNTEAFF
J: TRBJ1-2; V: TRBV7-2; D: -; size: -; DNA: TGTGCCAGCAGCTTAGCCAGGTCGTTAGCTAACTATGGCTACACCTTC; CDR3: CASSLARSLANYGYTF
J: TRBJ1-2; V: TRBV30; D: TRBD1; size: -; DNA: TGTGCCTGGTTGACAGGGGATGGCTACACCTTC; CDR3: CAWLTGDGYTF
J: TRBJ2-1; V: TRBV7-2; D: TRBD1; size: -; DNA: TGTGCCAGCAGCCCGACAGGGGGCTCCTACAATGAGCAGTTCTTC; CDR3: CASSPTGGSYNEQFF
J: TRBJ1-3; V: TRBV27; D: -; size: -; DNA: TGTGCCAGCAGGTCTCTACCTGGAAACACCATATATTTT; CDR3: CASRSLPGNTIYF
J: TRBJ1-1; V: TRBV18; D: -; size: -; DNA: TGTGCCAGCTCCCAGGGCGGTGGGAACACTGAAGCTTTCTTT; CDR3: CASSQGGGNTEAFF
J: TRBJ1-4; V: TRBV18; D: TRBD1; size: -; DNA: TGTGCCAGCTCACCCCCGGGACAGGCGGGGGAAAAACTGTTTTTT; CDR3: CASSPPGQAGEKLFF
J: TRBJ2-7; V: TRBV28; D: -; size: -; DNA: TGTGCCAGCACCGTCGCGGGACAGCTCTACGAGCAGTACTTC; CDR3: CASTVAGQLYEQYF
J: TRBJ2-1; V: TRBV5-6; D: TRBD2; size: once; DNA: TGTGCCACCACTAGGACTAGCGGGAGGGGTGAGCAGTTCTTC; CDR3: CATTRTSGRGEQFF
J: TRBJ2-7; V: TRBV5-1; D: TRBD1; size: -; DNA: TGCGCCAGCAGCTTTGGGCCGGACAGGGTCTACGAGCAGTACTTC; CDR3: CASSFGPDRVYEQYF